Below, one T cell receptor beta chain is given with its context. What it binds is unknown. TCRdb re-called the 5' RACE reads; every CDR3 protein appears as one record, without DNA. This table lists approximately 170,000 distinct CDR3 sequences. These data come from a study of T cells expressing NK-cell markers. Across the study: The TCR beta repertoires were obtained from sorted CD3+CD56+NKG2C+, CD3+CD56+NKG2C- and CD3+CD56-NKG2C+ T cells. There were seven HCMV-seropositive donors and one seronegative donor among the eight sequenced.

Per germline, CDR1 MNHEY and CDR2 SMNVEV (reference sequence). This CDR3 contains 14 residues. Notes on the study in general: There were a handful of donors in whom these clonotypes also led the CD3+CD56-NKG2C+ fraction. Dominant NKG2C+ clonotypes accounted for about 1.0-7.0% of CD8+ T cells in 5 to 7 donors.

The specimen sequenced was blood T cells: a sorted CD56 or NKG2C T cell subset, CD4+ or CD8+ T cells, or bulk PBMC T cells (not recorded which). The chain combines TRBV27 with TRBJ2-7; TCRdb designates TRBD2, a call that cannot be tested without DNA. The clonotype originates from a man aged 18 to 70 in good health. The CDR3: CASMLAGGRYEQYF.